Following are 4 T cell receptor beta chains from one sample sequenced in a study of cytomegalovirus exposure and HLA in healthy donors. The PCR used 60 Vbeta and 13 Jbeta primers. The table came from immunoSEQ multiplex PCR; TCRdb's copy has only in-frame clones and leaves some out. The sample has fewer than 250,000 clones, approximately 79% seen once. Sequencing was carried out using PBMCs. The receptors come from a young woman in good health and CMV-seronegative.

The rearrangement uses TRBV5-1 and TRBJ2-5, with D perhaps TRBD2 (5 bases). V lost 0 bases and J lost 5, with 11 bases in between. Germline CDR1 reads SGHRS; CDR2 reads YFSETQ. The CDR3 contains 14 residues. This CDR3 reads CASSLGTRGETQYF. In DNA form, the CDR3 reads TGCGCCAGCAGCTTGGGGACCAGAGGGGAGACCCAGTACTTC.

The chain is built from TRBV9 and TRBJ1-1; no reliable D call. Germline values: CDR1 SGDLS, CDR2 YYNGEE. The V and J ends lost 3 bases and 10 bases respectively, with 13 bases between them. CDR3 length: 12 residues. The CDR3 region has the DNA TGTGCCAGCAGCGGCTCTAGATGGCCAGCTTTCTTT. Its translation: CASSGSRWPAFF.

The CDR3: CASSQVGSYGYTF. The CDR3 DNA sequence: TGTGCCAGCAGCCAAGTCGGGAGTTATGGCTACACCTTC. V and J are TRBV14 and TRBJ1-2; D unclear. V shed 1 base and J shed 5 bases, with 8 bases lying between them. Germline CDR1 is SGHDN and CDR2 is FVKESK. The CDR3 extends over 13 amino acids.

The chain has TRBV30 and TRBJ2-7; a weak D match, TRBD2 (6 bases). The CDR3 spans 14 residues. CDR1 and CDR2 from the germline V gene are GTSNPN and SVGIG (reference sequence). V dropped 4 bases and J dropped 7 bases, with 20 bases sitting between them. For the CDR3, the DNA is TGTGCCTGGACCCCCAGCCTCGGGGGACGGGAGCAGTACTTC. Residues: CAWTPSLGGREQYF.